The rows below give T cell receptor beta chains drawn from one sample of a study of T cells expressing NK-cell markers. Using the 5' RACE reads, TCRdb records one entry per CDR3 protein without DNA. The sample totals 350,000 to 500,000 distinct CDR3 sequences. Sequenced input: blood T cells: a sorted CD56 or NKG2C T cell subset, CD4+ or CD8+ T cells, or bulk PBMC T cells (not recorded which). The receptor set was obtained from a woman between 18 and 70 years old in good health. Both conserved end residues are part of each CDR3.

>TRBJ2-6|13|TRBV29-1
CSVASSGANVLTF
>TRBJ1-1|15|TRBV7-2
CASSLAPAGFAEAFF
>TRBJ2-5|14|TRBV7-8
CASSSGQGLETQYF
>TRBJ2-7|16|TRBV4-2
CASSQRVGTGFYEQYF
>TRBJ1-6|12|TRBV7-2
CASSWSNSPLHF
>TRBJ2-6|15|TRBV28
CASTSPWAGANVLTF
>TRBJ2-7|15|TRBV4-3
CASSQDRGPAYEQYF
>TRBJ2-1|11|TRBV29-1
CSVGDLSEQFF
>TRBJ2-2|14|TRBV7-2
CASSPKLTTGELFF
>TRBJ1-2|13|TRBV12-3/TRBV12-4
CVSATQRFYGYTF
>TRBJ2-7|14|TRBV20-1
CSALDLAGRYEQYF
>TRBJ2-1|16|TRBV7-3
CASSPLLSGAYNEQFF
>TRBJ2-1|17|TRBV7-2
CASSSRLAGATYNEQFF
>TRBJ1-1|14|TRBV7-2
CASSRSAGNTEAFF
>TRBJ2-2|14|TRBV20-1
CSAESRLAAGELFF
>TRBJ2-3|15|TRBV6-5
CASSYWQGNTDTQYF
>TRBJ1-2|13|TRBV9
CASSPGPTRGYTF
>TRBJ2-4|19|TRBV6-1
CASRQRGLAGGGAKNIQYF
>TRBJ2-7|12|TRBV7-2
CASSVSSYEQYF
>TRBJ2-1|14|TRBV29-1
CSGHEASSYNEQFF
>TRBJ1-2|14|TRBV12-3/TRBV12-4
CASSLAGVQDGYTF
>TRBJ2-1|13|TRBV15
CATRGAGTNEQFF
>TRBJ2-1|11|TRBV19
CASQRGNEQFF
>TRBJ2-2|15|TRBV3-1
CASSQPHLNTGELFF
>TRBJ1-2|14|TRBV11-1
CASSTRDRVYGYTF
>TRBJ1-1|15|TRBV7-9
CASSLTGQVVTEAFF
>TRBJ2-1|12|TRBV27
CASGGRYNEQFF
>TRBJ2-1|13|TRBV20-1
CSALAGGYNEQFF
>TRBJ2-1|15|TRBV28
CASSPGTGFYNEQFF
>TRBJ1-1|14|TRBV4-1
CASRKEDAGYEAFF
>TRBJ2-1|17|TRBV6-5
CASSYPGLAVSYNEQFF
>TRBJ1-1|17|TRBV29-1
CSVPNEDRDPLGTEAFF
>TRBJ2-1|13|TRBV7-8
CASSATSLDEQFF
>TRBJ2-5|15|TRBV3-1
CASSLSLAGTETQYF
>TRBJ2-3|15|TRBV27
CASSLQGGPTDTQYF
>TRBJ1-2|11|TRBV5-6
CASSLFHGYTF
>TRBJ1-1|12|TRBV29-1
CSVDRGDRGAFF
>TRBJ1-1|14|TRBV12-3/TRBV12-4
CASRMGRMNTEAFF
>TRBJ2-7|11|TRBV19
CASMGVSEQYF
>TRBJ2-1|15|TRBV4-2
CASSQEGGTLNEQFF
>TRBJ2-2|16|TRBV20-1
CSARVAGGGDTGELFF
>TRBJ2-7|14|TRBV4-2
CASSQDHSSYEQYF
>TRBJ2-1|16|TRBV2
CASSESGTGSYNEQFF
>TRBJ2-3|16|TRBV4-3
CASSQDPGGLEDTQYF
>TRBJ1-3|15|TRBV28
CASSFLGDGGNTIYF